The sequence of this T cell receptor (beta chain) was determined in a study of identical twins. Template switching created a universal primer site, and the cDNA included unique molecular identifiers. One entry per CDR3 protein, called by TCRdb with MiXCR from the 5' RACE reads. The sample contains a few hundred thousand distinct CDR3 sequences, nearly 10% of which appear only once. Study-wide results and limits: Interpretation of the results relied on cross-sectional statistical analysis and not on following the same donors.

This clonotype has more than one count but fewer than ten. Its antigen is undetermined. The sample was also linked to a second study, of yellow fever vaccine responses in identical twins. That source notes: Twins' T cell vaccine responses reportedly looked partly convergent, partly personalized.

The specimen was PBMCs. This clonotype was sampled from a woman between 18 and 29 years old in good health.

The CDR3 protein is CSAPDGGLRETQYF. The CDR3 DNA follows: TGCAGTGCCCCGGACGGTGGGCTACGAGAGACCCAGTACTTC. The chain has TRBV20-1 and TRBJ2-5, with D unresolved. Germline V gives CDR1 DFQATT, CDR2 SNEGSKA (reference sequence). Trimming shortened V by 6 bases and J by 4 bases, and 18 bases separated the two germline ends. The CDR3 runs 14 residues.